The 24 T cell receptor beta chains listed next were all sequenced from one sample in a study of blood T cell repertoires in COVID-19. Measured with immunoSEQ multiplex PCR; TCRdb has only the in-frame clones, and not every one. The sample yields 100,000 to 150,000 clones, roughly four fifths seen once. Sequenced input: peripheral blood. The receptor source for this set is a man aged 55 to 70 with acute or convalescent COVID-19.

This clone has a handful of counts. The chain couples TRBV25-1 to TRBJ1-1; TRBD1 aligns across 7 bases. V lost 6 bases to trimming and J lost 1 base; unmatched junction nucleotides: 11. Looked up from germline, CDR1 is MGHDK and CDR2 is SYGVNS. The CDR3 runs 16 residues. DNA of the CDR3: TGTGCCAGCAGAACCCAGGGGGGCGGTTCGAACACTGAAGCTTTCTTT. Its protein product is CASRTQGGGSNTEAFF.

This clone was recorded a few times. The chain is built from TRBV6-1 and TRBJ1-5; a possible D gene is TRBD1 (6 bases). The V end lost 4 bases, the J end lost 3 bases, and 16 bases lay between the germline ends. Germline CDR1 is MNHNS and CDR2 is SASEGT. The CDR3 totals 16 residues. This chain's CDR3 is CASSATGSGYNQPQHF. DNA of the CDR3: TGTGCCAGCAGTGCAACAGGGAGTGGGTACAATCAGCCCCAGCATTTT.

The V gene is TRBV6-5, the J gene TRBJ2-6; D unclear. Germline V gives CDR1 MNHEY, CDR2 SVGAGI. There are 16 residues in the CDR3. Trimming removed 0 bases from V and 0 bases from J, with 6 bases in between. CDR3 sequence: CASSYSLYSGANVLTF. In nucleotides, the CDR3 is TGTGCCAGCAGTTACTCGTTATACTCTGGGGCCAACGTCCTGACTTTC.

This clone appeared once. In the same sample, other DNA sequences code for this CDR3. The genes are TRBV7-9 and TRBJ1-1; D not resolved. The CDR3 has 13 amino acids. CDR1 and CDR2 from the germline V gene are SEHNR and FQNEAQ (reference sequence). Trimming pared 2 bases from V and 3 bases from J, leaving 7 bases between. Written as DNA, the CDR3 is TGTGCCAGCAGCTTAACGGGAGACACTGAAGCTTTCTTT. Its translation: CASSLTGDTEAFF.

The rearrangement uses TRBV7-2 and TRBJ2-7; D call uncertain. This CDR3 is built from 14 residues. Trimming cost V 7 bases and J 2 bases, with 15 bases left between them. Germline values: CDR1 SGHTA, CDR2 FQGNSA. CDR3 amino acids: CASTPAVGPYEQYF. The CDR3 nucleotides are TGTGCCAGCACCCCAGCCGTGGGCCCCTACGAGCAGTACTTC.

The rearrangement links TRBV15 to TRBJ2-1; D is unresolved. Looked up from germline, CDR1 is LNHNV and CDR2 is YYDKDF (reference sequence). V gave up 1 base and J gave up 7 bases, with 17 bases separating them. CDR3 size: 16 residues. This CDR3 reads CATSRGYSPFENEQFF. The CDR3 coding sequence is TGTGCCACCAGCAGAGGGTACTCTCCATTTGAGAATGAGCAGTTCTTC.

This clone was recorded once. The genes are TRBV6-5 and TRBJ2-1, with a possible D match to TRBD1 (5 bases). CDR3 length: 14 amino acids. CDR1 and CDR2 (germline): MNHEY, SVGAGI. Trimming removed 7 bases from V and 7 bases from J, with 17 bases in between. CDR3 region: CASIFDREINEQFF. In DNA form, the CDR3 reads TGTGCCAGCATTTTCGACAGAGAGATAAATGAGCAGTTCTTC.

This chain joins TRBV7-6 and TRBJ2-7, with 9 bases lining up with TRBD1. J lost 6 bases, V lost 7 bases, and 16 bases had no gene match. Looked up from germline, CDR1 is SGHVS and CDR2 is FNYEAQ. CDR3 size: 16 residues. DNA for the CDR3: TGTGCCAGCAATCCGGACCGGGACAGGGCGTACTCCGAGCAGTACTTC. As protein: CASNPDRDRAYSEQYF.

This clone has more than one count but fewer than ten. V is TRBV28 and J is TRBJ1-2; D is undetermined. Germline lookup yields CDR1 MDHEN and CDR2 SYDVKM. The CDR3 has 13 residues. V lost 2 bases to trimming and J lost 7 bases, with 11 bases between them. The CDR3 is CASSLLSRVGYTF. The CDR3 nucleotides are TGTGCCAGCAGTTTACTGAGTCGGGTTGGCTACACCTTC.

V usage is TRBV18 and J usage is TRBJ1-2, with TRBD1 matching 7 bases. The CDR3 consists of 15 residues. The ends lost 3 bases at V and 4 bases at J; junction bases unmatched: 8. Germline-derived CDR1 and CDR2 are KGHSH and LQKENI. CDR3 sequence: CASSPSEQGSYGYTF. The CDR3 DNA sequence: TGTGCCAGCTCACCGTCGGAACAGGGGAGCTATGGCTACACCTTC. Complete variable domain (other parts from reference TRBV18 and TRBJ1-2): NAGVMQNPRHLVRRRGQEARLRCSPMKGHSHVYWYRQLPEEGLKFMVYLQKENIIDESGMPKERFSAEFPKEGPSILRIQQVVRGDSAAYFCASSPSEQGSYGYTFGSGTRLTVV.

The J gene is TRBJ1-2, the V gene TRBV9; 7 bases match TRBD1. The length of the CDR3 is 14 residues. Germline loops: CDR1 SGDLS, CDR2 YYNGEE. Losses at the gene ends were 3 bases for V and 3 bases for J; bases not matched to a gene: 5. The CDR3 loop reads CASSGQGTHYGYTF. CDR3 DNA sequence: TGTGCCAGCAGCGGACAGGGAACTCACTATGGCTACACCTTC.

The chain links TRBV18 to TRBJ2-1, with 13 bases fitting TRBD2. The CDR3 totals 16 residues. Germline CDR1 KGHSH, CDR2 LQKENI. V lost 0 bases, J lost 6 bases, and 2 bases stayed unmatched. The CDR3 region has the DNA TGTGCCAGCTCACCACCGACTAGCGGGGGGCGCAATGAGCAGTTCTTC. Its protein is CASSPPTSGGRNEQFF.

The V call is TRBV27, the J call TRBJ1-5; no clear D. Looked up from germline, CDR1 is MNHEY and CDR2 is SMNVEV (reference sequence). The CDR3 contains 14 residues. The V gene lost 5 bases and the J gene lost 0 bases, with 8 bases spanning the gap. The CDR3 DNA sequence: TGTGCCAGCAGTCCGAGGGATAGCAATCAGCCCCAGCATTTT. Amino acids: CASSPRDSNQPQHF.

The chain employs TRBV5-1 and TRBJ2-7; 7 nucleotides line up with TRBD1. J gave up 7 bases and V 2 bases, and 12 bases lay outside the gene matches. This CDR3 spans 15 amino acids. CDR1 and CDR2 from the germline V gene are SGHRS and YFSETQ. The CDR3 reads CASSLTDSTGQEQYF. The CDR3 nucleotides read TGCGCCAGCAGCTTAACCGACTCGACAGGGCAAGAGCAGTACTTC.

The chain employs TRBV5-8 and TRBJ2-1; TRBD2 matches at 13 bases. V lost 2 bases to trimming and J lost 8 bases; unmatched junction nucleotides: 7. The CDR3 loop spans 16 amino acids. Looked up from germline, CDR1 is SGHTS and CDR2 is YDEGEE. The chain's CDR3 is CASSLTSGRAGDEQFF. As DNA, the CDR3 is TGTGCCAGCAGCTTAACTAGCGGGAGGGCCGGGGATGAGCAGTTCTTC.

The chain uses TRBV11-2 and TRBJ2-3, with D perhaps matching TRBD2 (6 bases). Trimming removed 1 base from V and 3 bases from J, with 11 bases in between. Germline V gene sequence: CDR1 SGHAT, CDR2 FQNNGV. The CDR3 sequence is 15 residues long. CDR3 sequence reads: CASSLAVSGTDTQYF. The CDR3 DNA follows: TGTGCCAGCAGCTTAGCTGTTAGCGGTACAGATACGCAGTATTTT.

J is TRBJ2-1 and V is TRBV10-1, with D possibly TRBD2 on 5 matching bases. Trimming stripped 0 bases from V and 10 bases from J, with 13 bases between. This CDR3 contains 14 residues. In germline, CDR1 is WNHNN, CDR2 SYGVQD (reference sequence). The CDR3 loop reads CASSESGVLVEQFF. DNA of the CDR3: TGCGCCAGCAGTGAGTCGGGCGTACTAGTCGAGCAGTTCTTC.

The chain recombines TRBV19 with TRBJ1-2; TRBD1 matches at 7 bases. CDR3 length: 13 residues. Germline assignment: CDR1 LNHDA and CDR2 SQIVND (reference sequence). Unmatched junction bases numbered 8, after V lost 10 bases and J lost 3 bases. CDR3 residues: CATRSGGDYGYTF. The CDR3, as DNA: TGTGCCACTCGCTCAGGGGGAGACTATGGCTACACCTTC.

This chain connects TRBV18 to TRBJ1-4, with D hard to call. This CDR3 comprises 15 residues. The germline V gene has CDR1 KGHSH and CDR2 LQKENI. V was shortened by 2 bases and J by 0 bases, with 7 bases between the two germline ends. CDR3 coding DNA: TGTGCCAGCTCACCATACAGTGCAACTAATGAAAAACTGTTTTTT. Translated, it gives CASSPYSATNEKLFF. Full variable domain (rest looked up from reference TRBV18 and TRBJ1-4): NAGVMQNPRHLVRRRGQEARLRCSPMKGHSHVYWYRQLPEEGLKFMVYLQKENIIDESGMPKERFSAEFPKEGPSILRIQQVVRGDSAAYFCASSPYSATNEKLFFGSGTQLSVL.

The chain combines TRBV12-3 or TRBV12-4 with TRBJ1-1; no definite D call. CDR3 length equals 12 residues. Trimming shortened V by 8 bases and J by 2 bases, and 9 bases separated the two germline ends. The CDR3 reads CASRTVNTEAFF. In nucleotides, the CDR3 is TGTGCCAGCCGTACAGTTAACACTGAAGCTTTCTTT.

This chain joins TRBV9 and TRBJ1-5, with D tentatively TRBD1 (5 bases). In germline, CDR1 is SGDLS, CDR2 YYNGEE. Trimming shortened V by 0 bases and J by 3 bases, and 13 bases separated the two germline ends. The CDR3 spans 16 residues. CDR3 nucleotide sequence: TGTGCCAGCAGCGTAGACGGGACGGGGGACAATCAGCCCCAGCATTTT. Its protein product is CASSVDGTGDNQPQHF.

This clone appeared a single time. The chain uses TRBV12-5 and TRBJ1-1, with 9 bases identical to TRBD1. Germline values: CDR1 LGHNT, CDR2 FRNRAP. J gave up 5 bases and V 1 base, and 5 bases lay outside the gene matches. The CDR3 length is 15 residues. The CDR3 sequence: CASGLDRGRRTEAFF. CDR3 nucleotides: TGTGCTAGTGGTTTGGACAGGGGGCGCCGGACTGAAGCTTTCTTT.

The genes are TRBV19 and TRBJ1-2; 9 nucleotides match TRBD1. The CDR3 consists of 15 residues. Germline V gene sequence: CDR1 LNHDA, CDR2 SQIVND (reference sequence). V gave up 7 bases and J gave up 3 bases; unmatched junction bases: 9. The CDR3 spells CASTNRGRLDYGYTF. In nucleotides, the CDR3 is TGTGCCAGTACAAACAGGGGGCGCTTGGACTATGGCTACACCTTC.

The chain combines TRBV15 with TRBJ2-3; 7 nucleotides agree with TRBD1. The CDR3 spans 12 residues. J gave up 7 bases and V 9 bases, and 7 bases lay outside the gene matches. Germline CDR1 and CDR2: LNHNV and YYDKDF (reference sequence). The CDR3 sequence: CATSGTVNTQYF. In DNA form, the CDR3 reads TGTGCCACTTCGGGGACAGTAAATACGCAGTATTTT.